This is a list of T cell receptor beta chains from one sample in a study of T-cell memory formation after mild COVID-19. TCRdb re-analysed the 5' RACE reads in MiXCR, keeping a single row per CDR3 protein. Of about 150,000 distinct CDR3 sequences in the sample, 25% are singletons; the top ten hold around 24%. Specimen: PBMCs or a T cell subset sorted from them (not recorded which). These receptors were taken from an adult woman who had mild COVID-19 (a few samples of this study predate the infection). Cell type and time point are not known. The CDR3 runs from the conserved cysteine through the conserved F or W. Each record gives: D gene, clone size, J gene, V gene, CDR3 DNA, CDR3 protein. A D gene is named only where the DNA matches it firmly. The size field is filled for only some rows; it gives once, few, many or a size class.

NA | NA | TRBJ1-1 | TRBV6-5 | TGTGCCAGCGGGGAGACAGTTAACACTGAAGCTTTCTTT | CASGETVNTEAFF
NA | few | TRBJ1-1 | TRBV6-5 | TGTGCCAGCAGTTACTCCATCGGGGTTTTCATGAACACTGAAGCTTTCTTT | CASSYSIGVFMNTEAFF
TRBD1 | NA | TRBJ2-5 | TRBV12-3/TRBV12-4 | TGTGCCAGCAGTAATCTTCCGGGACAGGGGGTGTGGGAGACCCAGTACTTC | CASSNLPGQGVWETQYF
NA | few | TRBJ2-3 | TRBV7-3 | TGTGCCAGCAGCTTAAAGGACAGCAAAGCAGATACGCAGTATTTT | CASSLKDSKADTQYF
TRBD1 | few | TRBJ1-1 | TRBV9 | TGTGCCAGCAGCCCCTGGACAGGGGGATCTGAAGCTTTCTTT | CASSPWTGGSEAFF
TRBD1 | NA | TRBJ1-6 | TRBV7-6 | TGTGCCAGCAGCTCCCGGGACAGCCTTAATTCACCCCTCCACTTT | CASSSRDSLNSPLHF
TRBD2 | few | TRBJ2-7 | TRBV12-3/TRBV12-4 | TGTGCCAGCAGTTTAGCAGCGGGGGGGAACTCCTACGAGCAGTACTTC | CASSLAAGGNSYEQYF
NA | NA | TRBJ2-2 | TRBV7-2 | TGTGCCAGCAGCTTAGTGGGGACGGCCGGGGAGCTGTTTTTT | CASSLVGTAGELFF
TRBD1 | NA | TRBJ2-7 | TRBV11-3 | TGTGCCAGCAGCACATACAGGGGGGTCTCCTACGAGCAGTACTTC | CASSTYRGVSYEQYF
TRBD1 | NA | TRBJ1-1 | TRBV20-1 | TGCAGTGCTAGAGATTTTCAGGGGGCCACTGAAGCTTTCTTT | CSARDFQGATEAFF
NA | few | TRBJ1-2 | TRBV29-1 | TGCAGTATACCGGACAGCCTGGGCTACACCTTC | CSIPDSLGYTF
NA | NA | TRBJ1-4 | TRBV4-1 | TGCGCCAGCAGCCAAGTAGGGCTGAGCGAAAAACTGTTTTTT | CASSQVGLSEKLFF
TRBD2 | few | TRBJ2-7 | TRBV29-1 | TGCAGCGTTCGGGCGGGAGGGTACGAGCAGTACTTC | CSVRAGGYEQYF
NA | NA | TRBJ1-2 | TRBV11-2 | TGTGCCAGCAGCTTTCGGCAGCCGGGTCTAAACTATGGCTACACCTTC | CASSFRQPGLNYGYTF
NA | few | TRBJ2-3 | TRBV24-1 | TGTGCCACCGGGACTTTTAGCACAGATACGCAGTATTTT | CATGTFSTDTQYF
TRBD1 | many | TRBJ2-7 | TRBV5-1 | TGCGCCAGCAGCTTGGAGGCCGGGACAGCGAGATACGAGCAGTACTTC | CASSLEAGTARYEQYF
TRBD1 | NA | TRBJ2-3 | TRBV12-3/TRBV12-4 | TGTGCCAGCAGTTCGGACAGGGGAATGCAGTATTTT | CASSSDRGMQYF
TRBD1 | NA | TRBJ2-1 | TRBV14 | TGTGCCAGCAGCCAAGCTCCCGGGACAGGTCTTATTGGCTCCTACAATGAGCAGTTCTTC | CASSQAPGTGLIGSYNEQFF
TRBD2 | NA | TRBJ2-1 | TRBV20-1 | TGCAGTGCTGTCAACCCCCTAGCGGGCGACTACAATGAGCAGTTCTTC | CSAVNPLAGDYNEQFF
NA | NA | TRBJ2-1 | TRBV24-1 | TGTGCCACCAGTGATCTTGGGGGAGGATATGAGCAGTTCTTC | CATSDLGGGYEQFF